One T cell receptor (beta chain) is described in this entry. Its matching antigen is unknown. One junction end does not reproduce the germline sequence, and a read error may be involved. For each extraction, RNA and DNA were obtained together from around 20-30 mg of unsorted bulk tissue. Those patients suffered from chronic HBV infection and were treatment-naive. The study found over 75% viable tumor cells in every tumor sample. The CDR3 has 17 amino acids. Per germline, CDR1 SGHVS and CDR2 FQNEAQ. Production of TCR beta cDNA used approximately 0.55 ug total RNA together with a constant-region primer. Researchers made the TCR beta libraries by running three nested multiplex PCR rounds with slightly modified ARM-PCR. Primers for the first two PCR rounds were TRBV1-TRBV30 forward primers and a C-beta reverse primer (approximately 9 cycles per round). TCRdb fed the multiplex PCR reads into MiXCR, producing one record per CDR3 protein. The sample lists 95,000 to 100,000 distinct CDR3 sequences; approximately 70% were seen once.

This entry comes from a study of tumor-infiltrating lymphocytes in primary liver carcinoma. Points from the study as a whole: Tumor region pairs shared more overlap than did tumor-adjacent and tumor-blood pairs. The 250 largest clones made up significantly more of tumor than blood repertoires (p = 0.039).

This TCR was recovered from a woman aged 55-75 years with primary liver carcinoma and hepatitis B virus infection. Sequences were obtained from liver tumor tissue from sampling region 2. Noted subset: tumor region T2, inferior pole. V usage is TRBV7-8 and J usage is TRBJ2-2; 9 nucleotides match TRBD1. CDR3 protein: CVSSLATGGIDTGELFF. The CDR3 nucleotides are TGTGTCAGCAGCTTAGCCACAGGGGGCATTGACACCGGGGAGCTGTTTTTT.